Presented here are 5 T cell receptor beta chains from one specimen sequenced in a study of a mutant IDH1 vaccine in newly diagnosed glioma. As to time point: baseline, week 1 (first vaccination visit). Treatment here: pre-vaccination baseline after standard-of-care therapy. Using immunoSEQ multiplex PCR, the repertoire was profiled, and TCRdb retains in-frame clones only, with some absent. The sample lists about 100,000 clones, about four fifths occurring once. This specimen consisted of PBMCs, obtained from a glioma patient treated with radiotherapy, temozolomide or both. All receptors derive from a man aged 35 to 55 with glioma.

The sample holds a few counts of this clone. The chain uses TRBV6-5 and TRBJ2-5; 7 nucleotides match TRBD1. The CDR3 is made up of 15 amino acids. Germline values: CDR1 MNHEY, CDR2 SVGAGI. With V trimmed by 6 bases and J by 2 bases, 9 bases remained unmatched. In DNA form, the CDR3 reads TGTGCCAGCAGCTTGACAGGGTCCCGGCAAGAGACCCAGTACTTC. This translates into CASSLTGSRQETQYF.

This clone was seen a single time. This chain uses TRBV28 with TRBJ2-5; 9 positions agree with TRBD1. The CDR3 runs 14 residues. Germline V lookup: CDR1 MDHEN, CDR2 SYDVKM. V lost 6 bases and J lost 1; bases outside the gene matches: 3. Written as DNA, the CDR3 is TGTGCCAGCAGGGACAGGGGCCGCCAAGAGACCCAGTACTTC. It specifies CASRDRGRQETQYF.

V usage is TRBV4-1 and J usage is TRBJ2-5, with no clear D. The J call is in doubt because the DNA end fits TRBJ2-7 better. Per the germline V gene, CDR1 is MGHRA and CDR2 is YSYEKL. The CDR3 consists of 14 residues. The CDR3 nucleotides read TGCGCCAGCAGCCAAGTGCCGGTCTCTTACGAGCAGTACTTC. Translating gives CASSQVPVSYEQYF.

The chain couples TRBV4-3 to TRBJ1-6; D may be TRBD1 (6 bases). The CDR3 extends over 14 amino acids. The germline V gene has CDR1 LGHNA and CDR2 YSLEER. The ends were cut back, 0 bases at V and 10 bases at J, with 10 bases in the middle. The CDR3 sequence: CASSQEGGGSPLHF. CDR3 bases: TGCGCCAGCAGCCAAGAAGGGGGTGGATCACCCCTCCACTTT.

CDR3 nucleotide sequence: TGTGCCTGGAGTGGGAGGGGCCCTGAAGCTTTCTTT. This encodes CAWSGRGPEAFF. This chain joins TRBV30 and TRBJ1-1; D may be TRBD1 (5 bases). Germline values: CDR1 GTSNPN, CDR2 SVGIG (reference sequence). This CDR3 has 12 amino acids. The V end was cut by 1 base, the J end by 6 bases, with 9 bases between. Together with reference TRBV30 and TRBJ1-1, the CDR3 gives the full variable domain: SQTIHQWPATLVQPVGSPLSLECTVEGTSNPNLYWYRQAAGRGLQLLFYSVGIGQISSEVPQNLSASRPQDRQFILSSKKLLLSDSGFYLCAWSGRGPEAFFGQGTRLTVV.